Here is one TCR beta chain with its context. As yet, its antigen is unknown. Read sequence stops 3 residues before the CDR3 end, and the germline J gene provides the missing end. The data were obtained in a study of T cells in women clearing cervical HPV infection. Points from the study as a whole: Unknown T-cell numbers per sample may underlie the richness differences.

This CDR3 comprises 13 residues. Germline V gene lookup returns CDR1 SNHLY and CDR2 FYNNEI. V was pared by 6 bases and J by 2 bases, with 5 bases between. Profiled with immunoSEQ multiplex PCR; TCRdb holds only in-frame clones, not every one. Reported are about 32,000 clones; the ten largest clones contain approximately 6.3%. The gene calls are TRBV2 and TRBJ1-6; tentatively, D is TRBD1 (5 bases). The sample was blood buffy coat. The sequence derives from a woman aged 18-70 years with a cervical HPV16 infection that either progressed to CIN3+ or cleared (not recorded which). This chain's CDR3 is CASRDTYNSPLHF. The DNA read from the CDR3 is TGTGCCAGCAGGGACACCTATAATTCACCC. The whole variable domain, filled in from reference TRBV2 and TRBJ1-6, reads EPEVTQTPSHQVTQMGQEVILRCVPISNHLYFYWYRQILGQKVEFLVSFYNNEISEKSEIFDDQFSVERPDGSNFTLKIRSTKLEDSAMYFCASRDTYNSPLHFGNGTRLTVT.